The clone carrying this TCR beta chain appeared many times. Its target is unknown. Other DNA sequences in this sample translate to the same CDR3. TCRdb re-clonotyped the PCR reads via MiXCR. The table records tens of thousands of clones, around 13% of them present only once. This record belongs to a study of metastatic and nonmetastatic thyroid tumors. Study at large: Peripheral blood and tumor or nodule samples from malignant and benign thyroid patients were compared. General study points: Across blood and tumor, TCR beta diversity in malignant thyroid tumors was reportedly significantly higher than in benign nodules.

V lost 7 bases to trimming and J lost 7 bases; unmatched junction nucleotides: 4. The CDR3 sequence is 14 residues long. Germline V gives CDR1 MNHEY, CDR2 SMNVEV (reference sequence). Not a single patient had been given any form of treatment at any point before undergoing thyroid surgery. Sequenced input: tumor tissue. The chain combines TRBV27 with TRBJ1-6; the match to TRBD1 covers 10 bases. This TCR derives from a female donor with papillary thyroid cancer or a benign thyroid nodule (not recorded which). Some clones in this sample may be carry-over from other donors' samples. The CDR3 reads CASMPGQGNSPLHF. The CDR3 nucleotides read TGTGCCAGCATGCCGGGACAGGGGAATTCACCCCTCCACTTT.